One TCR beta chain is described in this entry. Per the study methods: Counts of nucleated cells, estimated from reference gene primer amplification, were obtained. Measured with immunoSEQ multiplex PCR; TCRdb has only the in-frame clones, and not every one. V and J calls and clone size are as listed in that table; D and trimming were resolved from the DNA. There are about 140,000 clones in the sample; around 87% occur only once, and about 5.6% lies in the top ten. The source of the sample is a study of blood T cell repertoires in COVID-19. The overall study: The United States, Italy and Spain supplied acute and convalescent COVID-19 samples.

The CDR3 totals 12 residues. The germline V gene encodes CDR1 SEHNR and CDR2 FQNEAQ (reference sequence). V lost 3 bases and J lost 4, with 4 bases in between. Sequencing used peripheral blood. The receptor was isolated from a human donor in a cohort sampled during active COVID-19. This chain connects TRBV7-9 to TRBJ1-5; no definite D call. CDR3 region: CASSFQNQPQHF. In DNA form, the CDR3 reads TGTGCCAGCAGCTTCCAAAATCAGCCCCAGCATTTT.